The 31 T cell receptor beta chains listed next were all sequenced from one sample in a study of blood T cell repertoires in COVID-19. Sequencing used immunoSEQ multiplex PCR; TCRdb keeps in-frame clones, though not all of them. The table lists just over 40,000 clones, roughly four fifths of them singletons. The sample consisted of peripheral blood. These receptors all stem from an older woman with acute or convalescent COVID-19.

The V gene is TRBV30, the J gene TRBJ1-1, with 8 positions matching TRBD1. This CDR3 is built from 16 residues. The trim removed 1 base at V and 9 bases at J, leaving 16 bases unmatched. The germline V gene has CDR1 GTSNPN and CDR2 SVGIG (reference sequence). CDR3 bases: TGTGCCTGGAGTGCTCCCAGGACAGGGTCCCTACTGAAAGCTTTCTTT. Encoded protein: CAWSAPRTGSLLKAFF.

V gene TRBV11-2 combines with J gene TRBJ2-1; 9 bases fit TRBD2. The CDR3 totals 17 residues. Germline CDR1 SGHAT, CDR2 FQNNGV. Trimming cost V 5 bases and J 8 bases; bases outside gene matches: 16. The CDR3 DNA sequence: TGTGCCAGCAGCCCGCGAGCTAGCGGGAAGGGCATCGATGAGCAGTTCTTC. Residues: CASSPRASGKGIDEQFF.

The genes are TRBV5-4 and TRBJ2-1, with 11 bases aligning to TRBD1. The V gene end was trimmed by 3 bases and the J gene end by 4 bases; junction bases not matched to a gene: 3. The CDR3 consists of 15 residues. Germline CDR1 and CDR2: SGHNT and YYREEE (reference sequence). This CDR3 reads CASSSGQGGYNEQFF. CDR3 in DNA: TGTGCCAGCAGCTCGGGACAGGGGGGATACAATGAGCAGTTCTTC.

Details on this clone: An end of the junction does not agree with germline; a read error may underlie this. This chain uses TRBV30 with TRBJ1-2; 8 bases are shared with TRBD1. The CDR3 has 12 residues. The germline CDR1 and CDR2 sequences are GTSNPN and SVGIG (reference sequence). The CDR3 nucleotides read TGTGCCTGGAGTCGGGGGACAGGTGTGCAGATCTTC. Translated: CAWSRGTGVQIF.

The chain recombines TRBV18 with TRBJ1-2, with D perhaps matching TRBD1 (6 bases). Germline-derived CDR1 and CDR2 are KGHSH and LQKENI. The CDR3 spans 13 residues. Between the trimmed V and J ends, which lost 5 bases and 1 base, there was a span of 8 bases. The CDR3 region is CASSEDSNYGYTF. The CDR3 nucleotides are TGTGCCAGCTCAGAGGACAGTAACTATGGCTACACCTTC.

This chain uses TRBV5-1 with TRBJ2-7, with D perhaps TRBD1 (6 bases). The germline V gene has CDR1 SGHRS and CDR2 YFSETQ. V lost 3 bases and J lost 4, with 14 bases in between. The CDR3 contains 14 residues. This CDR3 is CASSSSTGLYEQYF. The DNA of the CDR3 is TGCGCCAGCAGCTCATCGACAGGTTTATACGAGCAGTACTTC. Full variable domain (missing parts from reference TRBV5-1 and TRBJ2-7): KAGVTQTPRYLIKTRGQQVTLSCSPISGHRSVSWYQQTPGQGLQFLFEYFSETQRNKGNFPGRFSGRQFSNSRSEMNVSTLELGDSALYLCASSSSTGLYEQYFGPGTRLTVT.

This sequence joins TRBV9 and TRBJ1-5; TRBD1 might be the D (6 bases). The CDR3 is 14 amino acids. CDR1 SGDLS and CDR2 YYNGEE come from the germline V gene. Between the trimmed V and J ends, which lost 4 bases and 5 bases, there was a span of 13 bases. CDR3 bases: TGTGCCAGCAGCTCCCGGGACACCTATCAGCCCCAGCATTTT. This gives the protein CASSSRDTYQPQHF.

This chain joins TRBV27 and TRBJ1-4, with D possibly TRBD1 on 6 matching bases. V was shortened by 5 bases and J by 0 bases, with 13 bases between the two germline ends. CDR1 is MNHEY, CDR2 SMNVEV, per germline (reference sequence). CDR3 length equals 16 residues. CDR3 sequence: CASSPRGKATNEKLFF. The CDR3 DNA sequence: TGTGCCAGCAGTCCCAGGGGTAAAGCAACTAATGAAAAACTGTTTTTT. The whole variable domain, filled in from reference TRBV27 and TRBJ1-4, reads EAQVTQNPRYLITVTGKKLTVTCSQNMNHEYMSWYRQDPGLGLRQIYYSMNVEVTDKGDVPEGYKVSRKEKRNFPLILESPSPNQTSLYFCASSPRGKATNEKLFFGSGTQLSVL.

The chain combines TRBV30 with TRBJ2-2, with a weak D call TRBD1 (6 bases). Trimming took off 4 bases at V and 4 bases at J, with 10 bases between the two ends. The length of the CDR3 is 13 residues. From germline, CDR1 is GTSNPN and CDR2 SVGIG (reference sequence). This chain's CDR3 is CAWNRARTGELFF. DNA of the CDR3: TGTGCCTGGAACAGGGCTCGCACCGGGGAGCTGTTTTTT. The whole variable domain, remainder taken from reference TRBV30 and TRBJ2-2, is SQTIHQWPATLVQPVGSPLSLECTVEGTSNPNLYWYRQAAGRGLQLLFYSVGIGQISSEVPQNLSASRPQDRQFILSSKKLLLSDSGFYLCAWNRARTGELFFGEGSRLTVL.

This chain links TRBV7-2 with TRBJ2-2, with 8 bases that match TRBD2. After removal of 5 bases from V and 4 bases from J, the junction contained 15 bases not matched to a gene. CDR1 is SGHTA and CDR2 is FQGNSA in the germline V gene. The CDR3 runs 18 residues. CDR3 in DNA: TGTGCCAGCAGCCAGAAAGGTCTAGCGGGTGGGACCACCGGGGAGCTGTTTTTT. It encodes CASSQKGLAGGTTGELFF. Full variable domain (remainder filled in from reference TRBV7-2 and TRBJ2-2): GAGVSQSPSNKVTEKGKDVELRCDPISGHTALYWYRQSLGQGLEFLIYFQGNSAPDKSGLPSDRFSAERTGGSVSTLTIQRTQQEDSAVYLCASSQKGLAGGTTGELFFGEGSRLTVL.

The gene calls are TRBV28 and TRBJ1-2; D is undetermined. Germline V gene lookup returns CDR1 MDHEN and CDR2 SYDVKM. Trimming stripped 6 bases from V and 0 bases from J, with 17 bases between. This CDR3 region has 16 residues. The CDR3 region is CASRTPMSAPNYGYTF. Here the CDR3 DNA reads TGTGCCAGCAGAACCCCTATGTCCGCTCCTAACTATGGCTACACCTTC.

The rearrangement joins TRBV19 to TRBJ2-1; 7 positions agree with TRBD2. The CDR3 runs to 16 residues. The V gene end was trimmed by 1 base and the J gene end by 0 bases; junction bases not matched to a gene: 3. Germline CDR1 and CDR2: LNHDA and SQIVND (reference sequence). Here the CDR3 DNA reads TGTGCCAGTAGTATAGGGACTAGGGGCTCCTACAATGAGCAGTTCTTC. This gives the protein CASSIGTRGSYNEQFF. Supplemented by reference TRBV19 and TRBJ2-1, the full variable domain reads DGGITQSPKYLFRKEGQNVTLSCEQNLNHDAMYWYRQDPGQGLRLIYYSQIVNDFQKGDIAEGYSVSREKKESFPLTVTSAQKNPTAFYLCASSIGTRGSYNEQFFGPGTRLTVL.

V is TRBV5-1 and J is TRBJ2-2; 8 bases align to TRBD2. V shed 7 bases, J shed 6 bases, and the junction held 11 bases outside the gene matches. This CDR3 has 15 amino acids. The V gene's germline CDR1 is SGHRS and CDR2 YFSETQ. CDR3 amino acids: CASLAESGGPGELFF. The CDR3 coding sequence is TGCGCCAGCCTCGCGGAGAGCGGGGGCCCCGGGGAGCTGTTTTTT.

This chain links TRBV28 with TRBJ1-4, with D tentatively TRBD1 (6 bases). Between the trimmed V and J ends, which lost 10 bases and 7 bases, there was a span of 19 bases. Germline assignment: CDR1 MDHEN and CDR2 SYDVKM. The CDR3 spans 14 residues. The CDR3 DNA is TGTGCCACCCAGTTTCGGGGGGCGAGTGAAAAACTGTTTTTT. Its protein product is CATQFRGASEKLFF. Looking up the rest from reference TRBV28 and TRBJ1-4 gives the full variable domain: DVKVTQSSRYLVKRTGEKVFLECVQDMDHENMFWYRQDPGLGLRLIYFSYDVKMKEKGDIPEGYSVSREKKERFSLILESASTNQTSMYLCATQFRGASEKLFFGSGTQLSVL.

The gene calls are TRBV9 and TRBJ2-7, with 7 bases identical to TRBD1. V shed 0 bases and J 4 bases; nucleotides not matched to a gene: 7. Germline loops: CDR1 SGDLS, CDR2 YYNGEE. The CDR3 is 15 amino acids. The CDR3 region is CASSVAGTVLYEQYF. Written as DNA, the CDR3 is TGTGCCAGCAGCGTAGCCGGGACAGTCTTATACGAGCAGTACTTC.

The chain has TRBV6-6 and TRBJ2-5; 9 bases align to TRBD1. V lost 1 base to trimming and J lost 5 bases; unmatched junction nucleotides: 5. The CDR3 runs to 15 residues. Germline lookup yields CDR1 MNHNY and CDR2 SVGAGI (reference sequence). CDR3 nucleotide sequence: TGTGCCAGCAGTTACTTCGGGACAGGGTCGGAGACCCAGTACTTC. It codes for CASSYFGTGSETQYF.

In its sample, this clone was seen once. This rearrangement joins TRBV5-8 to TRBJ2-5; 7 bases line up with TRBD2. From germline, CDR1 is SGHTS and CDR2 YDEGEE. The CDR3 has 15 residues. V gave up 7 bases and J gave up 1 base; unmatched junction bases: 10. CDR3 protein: CASSTRLAFQETQYF. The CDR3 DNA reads TGTGCCAGCTCGACCCGACTAGCCTTCCAAGAGACCCAGTACTTC.

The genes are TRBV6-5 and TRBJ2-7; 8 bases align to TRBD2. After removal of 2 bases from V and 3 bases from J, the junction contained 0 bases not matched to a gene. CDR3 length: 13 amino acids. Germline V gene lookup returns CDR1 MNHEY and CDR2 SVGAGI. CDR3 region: CASSYGTSYEQYF. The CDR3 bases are TGTGCCAGCAGTTACGGGACTAGCTACGAGCAGTACTTC.

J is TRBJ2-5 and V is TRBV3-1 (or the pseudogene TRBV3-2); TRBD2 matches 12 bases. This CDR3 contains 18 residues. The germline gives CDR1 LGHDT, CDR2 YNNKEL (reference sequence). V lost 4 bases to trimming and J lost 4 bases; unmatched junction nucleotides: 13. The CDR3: CASSRPLLAGGHGETQYF. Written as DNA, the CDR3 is TGTGCCAGCAGCCGACCACTCCTAGCGGGGGGGCACGGAGAGACCCAGTACTTC.

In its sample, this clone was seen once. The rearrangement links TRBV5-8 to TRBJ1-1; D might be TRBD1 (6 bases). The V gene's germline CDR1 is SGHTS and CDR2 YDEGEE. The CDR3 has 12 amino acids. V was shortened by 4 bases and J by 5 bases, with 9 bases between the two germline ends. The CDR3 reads CASSITGTEAFF. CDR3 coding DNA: TGTGCCAGCAGCATTACAGGGACTGAAGCTTTCTTT.

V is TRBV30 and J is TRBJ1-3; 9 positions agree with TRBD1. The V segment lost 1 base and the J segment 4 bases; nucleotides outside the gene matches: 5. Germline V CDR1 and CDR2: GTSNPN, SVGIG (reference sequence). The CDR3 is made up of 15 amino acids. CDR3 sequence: CAWSGGQGLGNTIYF. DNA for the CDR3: TGTGCCTGGAGTGGCGGACAGGGGTTGGGAAACACCATATATTTT.

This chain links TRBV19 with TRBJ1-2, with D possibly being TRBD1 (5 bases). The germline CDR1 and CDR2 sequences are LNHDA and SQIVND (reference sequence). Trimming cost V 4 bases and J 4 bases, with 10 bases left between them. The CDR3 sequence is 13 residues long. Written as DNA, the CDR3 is TGTGCCAGTAGTACAGGGAGGTCCTATGGCTACACCTTC. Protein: CASSTGRSYGYTF.

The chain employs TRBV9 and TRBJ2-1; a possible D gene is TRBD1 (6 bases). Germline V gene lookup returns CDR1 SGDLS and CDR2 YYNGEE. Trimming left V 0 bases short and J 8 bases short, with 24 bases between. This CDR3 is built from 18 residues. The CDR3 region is CASSVVPQGRSRVDEQFF. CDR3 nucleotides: TGTGCCAGCAGCGTAGTCCCACAGGGCAGAAGTAGGGTCGATGAGCAGTTCTTC.

This CDR3 reads CASSPQPLAGYTGELFF. For the CDR3, the DNA is TGTGCCAGCTCACCACAACCCCTAGCGGGCTACACCGGGGAGCTGTTTTTT. The chain combines TRBV18 with TRBJ2-2; TRBD2 agrees at 8 bases. The CDR3 length is 17 residues. Germline V CDR1 and CDR2: KGHSH, LQKENI. V dropped 1 base and J dropped 3; count of bases not matched to a gene: 7.

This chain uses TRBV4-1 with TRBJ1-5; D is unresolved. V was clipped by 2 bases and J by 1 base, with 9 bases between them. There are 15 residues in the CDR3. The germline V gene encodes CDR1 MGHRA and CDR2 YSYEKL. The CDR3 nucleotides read TGCGCCAGCAGCCAAACGCGCGGGAGCAATCAGCCCCAGCATTTT. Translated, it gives CASSQTRGSNQPQHF.

This chain's CDR3 is CATFEGWPNTGANVLTF. The DNA for the CDR3 is TGTGCCACATTTGAGGGATGGCCTAATACTGGGGCCAACGTCCTGACTTTC. The J gene is TRBJ2-6, the V gene TRBV19, with D perhaps TRBD2 (5 bases). The CDR3 runs to 17 residues. The germline CDR1 and CDR2 sequences are LNHDA and SQIVND (reference sequence). Trimming pared 10 bases from V and 2 bases from J, leaving 21 bases between. Supplemented by reference TRBV19 and TRBJ2-6, the full variable domain reads DGGITQSPKYLFRKEGQNVTLSCEQNLNHDAMYWYRQDPGQGLRLIYYSQIVNDFQKGDIAEGYSVSREKKESFPLTVTSAQKNPTAFYLCATFEGWPNTGANVLTFGAGSRLTVL.

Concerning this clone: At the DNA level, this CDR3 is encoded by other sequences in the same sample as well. The CDR3 protein is CASSVSGEETQYF. DNA of the CDR3: TGTGCCAGCAGCGTAAGCGGGGAAGAGACCCAGTACTTC. The genes are TRBV9 and TRBJ2-5; 7 nucleotides match TRBD2. The V gene's germline CDR1 is SGDLS and CDR2 YYNGEE. The CDR3 has 13 residues. V was clipped by 1 base and J by 3 bases; unmatched bases: 0.

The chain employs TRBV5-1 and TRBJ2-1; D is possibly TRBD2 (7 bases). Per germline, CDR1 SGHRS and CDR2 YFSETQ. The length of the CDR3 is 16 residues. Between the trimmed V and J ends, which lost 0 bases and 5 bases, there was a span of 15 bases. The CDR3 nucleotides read TGCGCCAGCAGCTTGGAGGAGGCGGGGGCTCACAATGAGCAGTTCTTC. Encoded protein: CASSLEEAGAHNEQFF.

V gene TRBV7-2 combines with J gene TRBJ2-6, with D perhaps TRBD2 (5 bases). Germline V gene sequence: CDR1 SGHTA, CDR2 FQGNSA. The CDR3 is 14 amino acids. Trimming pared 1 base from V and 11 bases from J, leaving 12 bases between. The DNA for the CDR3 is TGTGCCAGCAGCTTAGATTCTAGCTCGGACGTCCTGACTTTC. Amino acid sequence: CASSLDSSSDVLTF.

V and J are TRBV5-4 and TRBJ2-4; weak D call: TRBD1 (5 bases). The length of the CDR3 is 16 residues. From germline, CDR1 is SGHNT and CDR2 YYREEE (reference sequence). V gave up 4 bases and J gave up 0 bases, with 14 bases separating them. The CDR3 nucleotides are TGTGCCAGCAGCCCGTTCGACAGTCTAGCCAAAAACATTCAGTACTTC. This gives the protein CASSPFDSLAKNIQYF.

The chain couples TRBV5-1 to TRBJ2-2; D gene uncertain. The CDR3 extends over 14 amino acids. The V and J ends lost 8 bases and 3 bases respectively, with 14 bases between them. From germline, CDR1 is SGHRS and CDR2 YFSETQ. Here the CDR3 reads CASTAKVDTGELFF. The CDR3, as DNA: TGCGCCAGTACAGCCAAGGTCGACACCGGGGAGCTGTTTTTT.